The 18 T cell receptor beta chains reported below all come from one sample, sequenced in a study of vaccination and CD4 T cells after COVID-19. Indicated treatment: roughly 10-day PBMC culture with coronavirus spike peptide pools or control peptides (ViraFEST assay). The Oncomine TCR Beta short-read assay sequenced DNA from cultured CD4+ T cells. TCRdb called the PCR reads again in MiXCR, with one record for every CDR3 protein. The sample has about 27,000 distinct CDR3 sequences, approximately 62% seen once. These TCRs are of unknown antigen specificity. The sample here was CD4+ T cells from blood, cultured in vitro, taken after SARS-CoV-2 vaccination. The receptors were gathered from a human donor who received a COVID-19 vaccine.

J is TRBJ1-1 and V is TRBV6-2 or TRBV6-3; maybe TRBD1 (6 bases). V lost 7 bases, J lost 3 bases, and 12 bases lay in between. Germline CDR1 is MNHEY and CDR2 is SVGEGT. The length of the CDR3 is 13 residues. The CDR3 is CASTPGAYTEAFF. CDR3 coding DNA: TGTGCCAGCACCCCGGGGGCTTACACTGAAGCTTTCTTT.

This chain's CDR3 is CASSLAAGSTEAFF. CDR3 in DNA: TGCGCCAGCAGCTTGGCCGCAGGGTCAACTGAAGCTTTCTTT. The rearrangement joins TRBV5-1 to TRBJ1-1, with D perhaps matching TRBD1 (5 bases). From germline, CDR1 is SGHRS and CDR2 YFSETQ. CDR3 length equals 14 residues. V lost 0 bases to trimming and J lost 5 bases, with 11 bases between them. Drawing the rest from reference TRBV5-1 and TRBJ1-1, the complete variable domain is KAGVTQTPRYLIKTRGQQVTLSCSPISGHRSVSWYQQTPGQGLQFLFEYFSETQRNKGNFPGRFSGRQFSNSRSEMNVSTLELGDSALYLCASSLAAGSTEAFFGQGTRLTVV.

The chain joins TRBV6-1 to TRBJ1-3, with D possibly matching TRBD1 (5 bases). The CDR3 extends over 14 amino acids. CDR1 MNHNS and CDR2 SASEGT come from the germline V gene. Trimming stripped 8 bases from V and 0 bases from J, with 11 bases between. In nucleotides, the CDR3 is TGTGCCAGCGGTGCGGGGGGCTCTGGAAACACCATATATTTT. Translated, it gives CASGAGGSGNTIYF.

In this sample, this clonotype turned up a few times. The chain uses TRBV27 and TRBJ2-2; 7 positions agree with TRBD1. The CDR3 sequence is 16 residues long. V lost 5 bases to trimming and J lost 4 bases; unmatched junction nucleotides: 10. Germline V gene lookup returns CDR1 MNHEY and CDR2 SMNVEV (reference sequence). CDR3 loop: CASSQQGYSSTGELFF. In DNA form, the CDR3 reads TGTGCCAGCAGTCAACAGGGGTACTCCTCCACCGGGGAGCTGTTTTTT.

This chain joins TRBV6-5 and TRBJ2-2; the D gene could be TRBD1 or TRBD2 (5 bases each). Germline CDR1 and CDR2: MNHEY and SVGAGI. The V and J ends lost 2 bases and 6 bases respectively, with 19 bases between them. The CDR3 runs 17 residues. CDR3 residues: CASSYTRPGPQPGELFF. The DNA for the CDR3 is TGTGCCAGCAGTTACACTCGACCGGGACCCCAGCCCGGGGAGCTGTTTTTT.

This chain uses TRBV19 with TRBJ2-3, with 11 positions matching TRBD2. After removal of 7 bases from V and 5 bases from J, the junction contained 8 bases not matched to a gene. Germline loops: CDR1 LNHDA, CDR2 SQIVND (reference sequence). CDR3 length: 15 amino acids. As DNA, the CDR3 is TGTGCCAGTAAGGAGCTAGCGGGGGGTGGAGATACGCAGTATTTT. This gives the protein CASKELAGGGDTQYF.

DNA for the CDR3: TGTGCCAGCAGTCCTTACCCATTGGACACCTTGAACACTGAAGCTTTCTTT. This codes for CASSPYPLDTLNTEAFF. The chain uses TRBV25-1 and TRBJ1-1; a possible D gene is TRBD1 (5 bases). CDR1 is MGHDK, CDR2 SYGVNS, per germline. The CDR3 length is 17 residues. Trimming took off 5 bases at V and 0 bases at J, with 19 bases between the two ends.

The chain combines TRBV20-1 with TRBJ1-6; the D gene is possibly TRBD1 (5 bases). Deletions cut 3 bases from V and 5 bases from J, with 8 bases between. Germline assignment: CDR1 DFQATT and CDR2 SNEGSKA (reference sequence). The CDR3 runs to 13 residues. CDR3 DNA: TGCAGTGCTAGGACAGCCAATAATTCACCCCTCCACTTT. Translating gives CSARTANNSPLHF.

CDR3 sequence reads: CASSPRQDQGRTEAFF. Here the CDR3 DNA reads TGTGCCAGCTCACCAAGACAGGACCAGGGACGGACTGAAGCTTTCTTT. This rearrangement joins TRBV18 to TRBJ1-1; D may be TRBD1 (6 bases). Trimming shortened V by 2 bases and J by 5 bases, and 18 bases separated the two germline ends. The CDR3 sequence is 16 residues long. The germline gives CDR1 KGHSH, CDR2 LQKENI.

This chain uses TRBV5-1 with TRBJ1-1, with a weak D call TRBD1 (5 bases). Trimming took 5 bases from V and 6 from J, leaving 11 bases between them. The CDR3 has 12 residues. The germline CDR1 and CDR2 sequences are SGHRS and YFSETQ. This chain's CDR3 is CASSLTGAEAFF. The CDR3 DNA reads as TGCGCCAGCAGTCTGACGGGGGCTGAAGCTTTCTTT.

V gene TRBV5-4 combines with J gene TRBJ2-7; 10 bases are a match to TRBD2. The germline V gene has CDR1 SGHNT and CDR2 YYREEE (reference sequence). The CDR3 contains 15 residues. The ends lost 1 base at V and 6 bases at J; junction bases unmatched: 7. The CDR3 sequence: CASSLQAGGSAEQYF. As DNA, the CDR3 is TGTGCCAGCAGCTTGCAAGCGGGGGGGAGTGCCGAGCAGTACTTC.

The gene calls are TRBV30 and TRBJ1-5; 9 bases agree with TRBD1. J gave up 10 bases and V 2 bases, and 9 bases lay outside the gene matches. Germline V lookup: CDR1 GTSNPN, CDR2 SVGIG (reference sequence). The CDR3 contains 14 residues. CDR3 in amino acids: CAWSPSDRGGPQHF. The DNA of the CDR3 is TGTGCCTGGAGTCCTTCCGACAGGGGGGGACCCCAGCATTTT.

The chain couples TRBV30 to TRBJ1-2; the D is unclear. The V end was cut by 0 bases, the J end by 8 bases, with 22 bases between. CDR3 size: 16 residues. Germline CDR1 and CDR2: GTSNPN and SVGIG (reference sequence). As DNA, the CDR3 is TGTGCCTGGAGTGTACGGGTCGCTTCCAGTGGAAACGGCTACACCTTC. Its protein is CAWSVRVASSGNGYTF.

The chain links TRBV5-1 to TRBJ2-1, with 7 bases that match TRBD2. Germline CDR1 and CDR2: SGHRS and YFSETQ. V dropped 4 bases and J dropped 4; count of bases not matched to a gene: 5. CDR3 length equals 14 residues. CDR3 loop: CASSTASGYNEQFF. The CDR3 DNA reads as TGCGCCAGCAGCACGGCTAGCGGATACAATGAGCAGTTCTTC.

CDR3 residues: CASRRGTETQYF. As DNA, the CDR3 is TGTGCCAGCCGCAGGGGTACGGAGACCCAGTACTTC. The genes are TRBV12-3 or TRBV12-4 and TRBJ2-5; D may be TRBD1 (6 bases). The CDR3 length is 12 residues. The V and J ends lost 8 bases and 5 bases respectively, with 12 bases between them.

The V and J genes are TRBV2 and TRBJ2-5; D could derive from TRBD1 or TRBD2 (5 bases each). CDR3 size: 13 residues. Germline V gene data show CDR1 as SNHLY and CDR2 as FYNNEI. Trimming took 9 bases from V and 1 from J, leaving 12 bases between them. The DNA of the CDR3 is TGTGCCAGACGGGGCCAGGGCCAAGAGACCCAGTACTTC. It specifies CARRGQGQETQYF.

This clonotype has a single count. This chain connects TRBV7-9 to TRBJ1-1; maybe TRBD1 (5 bases). Per the germline V gene, CDR1 is SEHNR and CDR2 is FQNEAQ (reference sequence). V lost 4 bases to trimming and J lost 5 bases, with 17 bases between them. The CDR3 consists of 15 residues. The CDR3 bases are TGTGCCAGCAGCTGGGACGGAACGGTGGGGACTGAAGCTTTCTTT. As protein: CASSWDGTVGTEAFF.

This clonotype was seen a handful of times. The genes are TRBV10-1 and TRBJ2-5, with 11 nucleotides matching TRBD1. The CDR3 is made up of 16 amino acids. Trimming took 7 bases from V and 4 from J; bases not matched to a gene: 11. Looked up from germline, CDR1 is WNHNN and CDR2 is SYGVQD (reference sequence). The DNA of the CDR3 is TGCGCCAGCATCAGTTCGGGACAGGGGGGGGTAGAGACCCAGTACTTC. Amino acid sequence: CASISSGQGGVETQYF.